Below, 10 T cell receptor beta chains from the same sample are listed, as sequenced in a study of blood T cell repertoires in COVID-19. Here immunoSEQ multiplex PCR was the method, and the copy in TCRdb shows in-frame clones only, minus some. Of about 150,000 clones in the sample, around 82% are singletons; the top ten hold roughly two fifths. The sequenced sample was peripheral blood. The origin of the receptors is a human donor in a cohort sampled during active COVID-19.

The chain links TRBV5-4 to TRBJ2-7; TRBD2 matches 9 bases. The germline CDR1 and CDR2 sequences are SGHNT and YYREEE (reference sequence). With 4 bases clipped from V and 2 bases from J, the junction kept 10 bases outside the gene matches. The CDR3 has 16 amino acids. CDR3 region: CASSQGQGGGAYEQYF. In nucleotides, the CDR3 is TGTGCCAGCAGCCAAGGTCAGGGCGGGGGGGCCTACGAGCAGTACTTC.

This clone was seen only a few times. The chain employs TRBV2 and TRBJ2-2, with D possibly being TRBD2 (6 bases). Per the germline V gene, CDR1 is SNHLY and CDR2 is FYNNEI. V dropped 6 bases and J dropped 6 bases, with 8 bases sitting between them. The CDR3 covers 12 residues. The CDR3 DNA reads TGTGCCAGCAGGTGGGGGGCCGGGGAGCTGTTTTTT. Translating gives CASRWGAGELFF.

The genes are TRBV12-5 and TRBJ2-5; 7 positions agree with TRBD1. Germline trimming cut 6 bases from V and 1 base from J; bases unmatched to any gene: 2. The germline gives CDR1 LGHNT, CDR2 FRNRAP. CDR3 length: 13 amino acids. CDR3 loop: CASGGTAQETQYF. Here the CDR3 DNA reads TGTGCTAGTGGGGGGACAGCCCAAGAGACCCAGTACTTC.

The J gene is TRBJ1-3, the V gene TRBV9; 8 nucleotides match TRBD1. Per germline, CDR1 SGDLS and CDR2 YYNGEE. This CDR3 is 15 amino acids long. After removal of 3 bases from V and 4 bases from J, the junction contained 6 bases not matched to a gene. The CDR3 sequence is CASSARTGSGNTIYF. CDR3 sequence (DNA): TGTGCCAGCAGCGCTCGGACAGGGTCAGGAAACACCATATATTTT.

For the CDR3, the DNA is TGCAGCTCCCCCGAGGAGGGATTCGGCACTGAAGCTTTCTTT. Its translation is CSSPEEGFGTEAFF. This chain joins TRBV29-1 and TRBJ1-1; D is undetermined. The V end lost 8 bases, the J end lost 4 bases, and 20 bases lay between the germline ends. CDR1 is SQVTM, CDR2 ANQGSEA, per germline. There are 14 residues in the CDR3.

V gene TRBV10-3 combines with J gene TRBJ1-2, with 11 positions matching TRBD1. Germline V gene sequence: CDR1 ENHRY, CDR2 SYGVKD. Trimming at V came to 0 bases and at J to 1 base, leaving 4 bases not matched to a gene. CDR3 length: 17 amino acids. CDR3 residues: CAISESGQGARNYGYTF. DNA for the CDR3: TGTGCCATCAGTGAGTCTGGACAGGGGGCGCGTAACTATGGCTACACCTTC.

This rearrangement joins TRBV5-4 to TRBJ1-1, with 8 positions matching TRBD1. V gave up 0 bases and J gave up 4 bases; unmatched junction bases: 5. CDR3 length equals 15 residues. Germline CDR1 reads SGHNT; CDR2 reads YYREEE (reference sequence). CDR3 in amino acids: CASSLGGQGTTEAFF. The CDR3 DNA reads as TGTGCCAGCAGCTTGGGAGGACAGGGAACCACTGAAGCTTTCTTT.

The chain uses TRBV27 and TRBJ2-7, with D possibly being TRBD2 (5 bases). The germline gives CDR1 MNHEY, CDR2 SMNVEV (reference sequence). CDR3 length equals 15 residues. Trimming shortened V by 8 bases and J by 2 bases, and 19 bases separated the two germline ends. The DNA of the CDR3 is TGTGCCAGCCGGTCCCTCGACGGGGTCCCCTACGAGCAGTACGTC. This sequence encodes CASRSLDGVPYEQYV.

V is TRBV28 and J is TRBJ2-7, with 9 bases identical to TRBD1. In germline, CDR1 is MDHEN, CDR2 SYDVKM. The V gene end was trimmed by 7 bases and the J gene end by 2 bases; junction bases not matched to a gene: 6. The CDR3 extends over 14 amino acids. The CDR3 protein is CASTTGGKPYEQYF. Written as DNA, the CDR3 is TGTGCCAGCACCACAGGGGGCAAGCCCTACGAGCAGTACTTC.

V usage is TRBV6-2 or TRBV6-3 and J usage is TRBJ1-5; D gene unclear. The V end was cut by 3 bases, the J end by 3 bases, with 18 bases between. The CDR3 extends over 17 amino acids. CDR1 and CDR2 (germline): MNHEY, SVGEGT. CDR3 nucleotide sequence: TGTGCCAGCAGTTATCAGCACAGCACCCACACCAATCAGCCCCAGCATTTT. Amino acids: CASSYQHSTHTNQPQHF.